This T cell receptor (beta chain) emerged from a study of somatic mutations in cytotoxic T cells in rheumatoid arthritis. Among the healthy controls, all of them blood donors, the median age was approximately 60 years (range roughly 20-75) and 45% to 70% were female. Isolation of CD4+ and CD8+ cells used positive magnetic bead selection, with purity checked by flow cytometry. Some clones are missing from TCRdb's copy, which holds only in-frame ones; the method was immunoSEQ multiplex PCR. The sample carries 15,000 to 20,000 clones, over 75% recorded once. The CDR3 length is 12 residues. Germline V gives CDR1 SGHDT, CDR2 YYEEEE. Trimming cost V 4 bases and J 1 base, with 6 bases left between them.

The sequenced sample was CD8+ T cells sorted from blood. This chain connects TRBV5-6 to TRBJ2-7; D gene ambiguous. The receptor's source is a woman in her 50s in good health. CDR3 bases: TGTGCCAGCAGCAAAGGGTCCTACGAGCAGTACTTC. Its translation is CASSKGSYEQYF. Based on the CDR3 plus reference TRBV5-6 and TRBJ2-7, the full variable domain is DAGVTQSPTHLIKTRGQQVTLRCSPKSGHDTVSWYQQALGQGPQFIFQYYEEEERQRGNFPDRFSGHQFPNYSSELNVNALLLGDSALYLCASSKGSYEQYFGPGTRLTVT.